This T cell receptor beta chain is drawn from a study of cytomegalovirus exposure and HLA in healthy donors (dated by TCRdb to about 2017). For context, the study as a whole: An earlier analysis of roughly 500 of the donors reported about 250 Gb of sequence data and about 100 million unique TCR beta sequences from roughly 200 million T cells. The study combined high-throughput TCR immunosequencing, statistical association of individual TCRs with disease status, and machine learning to predict cytomegalovirus infection status. Because of strong linkage in the cohort, roughly 5 DR-DQ haplotypes were treated as single units for association and clustering. Both class I and class II loci were covered by HLA typing, at four-digit resolution. The later analysis used no new phenotypic data to find candidate immune exposures, relying instead on TCR beta sequences and their occurrence across donors. In addition to the first cohort of 650 to 800 subjects, a separate validation cohort of approximately 120 different subjects was used. Donor age, sex, ethnicity and CMV serostatus were compiled alongside the repertoire data. In a later genetic analysis, genome-wide SNP genotypes for about three fifths of the roughly 670 donors were used, and that subset was treated as a discovery cohort. Of the roughly 400 genotyped donors, 70% to 90% were placed in the genetic ancestry cluster associated with self-reported Caucasian donors. Roughly 320 gigabases of sequencing data and around 85 million unique TCR sequences made up an early release that covered fewer than 650 HLA-typed donors. Among about 400 genotyped donors of the cohort, an average of approximately 220,000 unique TCR beta nucleotide sequences was sequenced per donor, of which roughly 17% were non-productive. The study used immunosequencing to profile the T cell repertoires of under 700 subjects and linked those repertoires to cytomegalovirus serostatus. The study was designed to test whether signatures of past pathogen exposure could be identified by cataloging public T cell receptors. Typing coverage differed by locus: A, B, C, DRB1 and DQB1 were typed in about 620-640 donors, DQA1 in about 510, DPA1 in approximately 610, and DPB1 in around 490. An earlier analysis of around 540 of the donors applied high-throughput TCR beta sequencing to assess whether each TCR beta V gene segment acted as functional or pseudogenic. To study patterns of TCR occurrence, a later analysis re-analyzed previously published TCR beta repertoires from around 700 donors and added high-resolution HLA genotyping. All discovery cohort repertoires had been generated on a single sequencing platform. The study at large found these results: An association between a missense DCLRE1C variant and V-gene and J-gene trimming of TCR beta chains was found in a later genetic analysis and replicated in an independent cohort. CMV serostatus was the only immune exposure information available for the cohort. In a later analysis, most CMV-associated TCR beta chains were found to appear HLA-restricted, with HLA associations seemingly driven largely by CMV exposure. Across donors, most TCR sequences were observed very rarely, whereas some public TCRs were present in many individuals. According to the authors, the approach could potentially be generalized to other disease states and immunological phenotypes. Roughly uniform sequencing depth across donors was assumed in presence/absence analyses, although this assumption may not hold. A group of highly shared sequence variants was considered likely to be a technical artifact of the sequencing pipeline. In a later genetic analysis, fewer N-insertions in productive TCRs were reported among donors in an Asian-associated ancestry cluster than the roughly 710-donor mean. Because counts were too low, roughly 16 rarely observed V segments, including chromosome 9 orphons, were left out of the earlier analysis of 500 to 750 of the donors. A further reported finding was that TCR beta sequences accurately predicted the HLA-A and HLA-B alleles for most subjects in the first cohort. Broadly in line with IMGT annotations, most TCR beta V segments showed up in productive rearrangements about 90% or about 30% of the time in an earlier analysis of around 550 of the donors. In vitro tests confirmed that three of the cytomegalovirus-associated TCR beta chains recognize cytomegalovirus antigens. Assigning TCR associations to individual alleles was difficult when HLA alleles, especially DR and DQ, strongly co-occurred. Some IMGT-functional V segments, including TRBV6-2 and TRBV6-3, could not be distinguished by the 87-base-pair reads and were therefore excluded. A total of 164 TCR beta chains were listed by the study as associated with cytomegalovirus. Specific HLA alleles were associated with over 15,000 TCR beta sequences at a false discovery rate of 0.05 in a later analysis. Because HLA typing was missing for some donors at each locus, association tests included only the typed subset. In both the original and validation cohorts, the classifier was reported to diagnose cytomegalovirus status with high specificity and sensitivity. In a later analysis, HLA-associated TCR beta chains were found to be more clonally expanded and to have lower generation probabilities than equally common non-associated chains. According to a later analysis, TCR association rates differed among HLA loci, with DRB1 alleles showing the most associated TCRs and HLA-C alleles showing the fewest. A later analysis reported that several top co-occurrence clusters appeared linked to parvovirus B19, influenza, CMV and Epstein-Barr virus. Correlated functional status among segregating V segments might be attributable to linkage disequilibrium, but an unknown experimental factor could not be ruled out. The cohort was sequenced for TCR beta chains only, and without alpha or paired-chain data the features that could be detected were limited.

The CDR3 measures 15 amino acids from cysteine to phenylalanine. The sequence is cut down to CDR3 DNA, 45 bases in frame from base 1. From a lookup of the germline V gene (reference sequence), CDR1 and CDR2 are LNHNV and YYDKDF. The junction carries 16 bases between V and J, which are trimmed by 0 bases and 8 bases respectively. Library preparation used the immunoSEQ multiplex PCR assay. The multiplex PCR relied on a mix of 60 forward primers for TCR Vbeta segments and 13 reverse primers for TCR Jbeta segments. The CDR3 region of rearranged TCR beta genes was amplified from genomic DNA by a multiplex PCR assay. On the Illumina HiSeq System, the amplified TCR beta libraries were sequenced as 87-base-pair reads. The authors' analysis ran thus. Across the roughly 700 repertoires, a later analysis counted some 81 million unique TCR beta chains, approximately 12 million of which were shared by at least two donors. To remove PCR and sequencing errors, raw reads were error-corrected and collapsed into unique sequences using a nearest-neighbor algorithm that merged closely related sequences. Alignment of CDR3 sequences to IMGT reference sequences was used to assign V, D and J gene segments. For a sequence to be retained, a match of at least six nucleotides was required to both a V gene segment and a J gene segment. Rearrangements were classified as productive when the CDR3 lacked stop codons and remained in frame with V and J, and all other rearrangements were classified as non-productive. CDR3 was defined according to IMGT convention as the region running from the second conserved V-encoded cysteine to the conserved J-encoded phenylalanine. Sequences without an unambiguous match to a single V gene segment were excluded from the earlier analysis of about 600 of the donors. In an earlier analysis of some 590 of the donors, V segments were called functional above 56.7% productive rearrangements and were called segregating when the between-donor standard deviation exceeded 5%. A statistical classification framework was built to diagnose cytomegalovirus status from the catalog of TCR beta chain sequences. In a later analysis, V and J genes were assigned by comparing TCR nucleotide sequences against IMGT/GENE-DB human TR gene sequences. The TCRdist pipeline was used in a later analysis to assign CDR3 sequences and most-parsimonious VDJ recombination scenarios. A later analysis defined each TCR beta chain by its CDR3 amino acid sequence plus V-gene family, and excluded reads lacking a unique V-gene family. A later analysis removed 592 highly shared, low-generation-probability nucleotide sequences to deal with suspected cross-contamination and a sequencing artifact. For each public chain, a later analysis derived a clonal expansion index from normalized ranks of inferred template counts within each repertoire. A later analysis computed generation probabilities with a VDJ recombination model fitted to out-of-frame rearrangements, and checked the results against IGoR. In a later analysis, TCR-TCR, TCR-HLA and TCR-CMV co-occurrence was scored with hypergeometric tests, and a repertoire-size bias correction was applied to TCR pairs. A later analysis estimated false discovery rates by permuting HLA or CMV assignments 20 times. A later analysis grouped co-occurring TCRs with DBSCAN, adding TCRdist sequence similarity when clustering within HLA-allele-positive subsets. Repertoires with fewer than 30,000 or more than 120,000 public chains, plus five repertoires with anomalous nucleotide sharing, were excluded from co-occurrence clustering. Drawn from immuneACCESS, this table holds only the in-frame rearrangements with V and J called that TCRdb kept. Clones are partly lost; checked studies trace under half to an unresolved V gene and leave the rest unexplained. That table supplies the V and J calls and clone size; D and trimming were determined from the DNA. This sample's records show 200,000 to 250,000 clones. The ten largest account for roughly 0.98% of the sample.

Concerning this clone itself: There is no known antigen for this receptor.

The cohort consisted of hundreds of healthy bone marrow donors. All cohort members were sampled while nominally healthy, although unrecorded immune exposures were likely present. The donor was CMV seropositive and was included in the group of 290 or so seropositive cohort members. A peripheral blood sample was collected from each donor, and TCR beta sequencing was performed on peripheral blood mononuclear cells. Genomic DNA was extracted from the blood cell samples with the Qiagen DNeasy Blood Extraction Kit. The chain is made from TRBV15 and TRBJ1-1; TRBD1 could be the D gene, as 6 bases match. The sequenced material came from PBMCs. The source is a woman in her 30s in good health and CMV-seropositive. In nucleotides, the sequence is TGTGCCACCAGCAGAGATGGGGCAGGACAGAGCGAAGCTTTCTTT. Translated, this is CATSRDGAGQSEAFF.